Detailed here is one TCR beta chain. Germline lookup yields CDR1 SQVTM and CDR2 ANQGSEA. V dropped 8 bases and J dropped 2 bases, with 10 bases sitting between them. The CDR3 runs 12 residues. The data were taken from a study of blood T cell repertoires in COVID-19. Overall study: Spain, Italy and the United States supplied samples that represented acute and convalescent COVID-19. The cDNA or gDNA used as material had been derived from T cells, B-cell-depleted T cells, or PBMCs.

Patients from Seattle were sampled longitudinally, starting during active infection. Per the original methods: Amplified reference gene primers provided the basis for estimating nucleated cell counts. Data came from immunoSEQ multiplex PCR; TCRdb stores just in-frame clones and leaves some out. V and J calls and clone size are as listed in that table; D and trimming were resolved from the DNA. This sample yields 300,000 to 350,000 clones, of which roughly 86% are seen a single time; around 6.6% belongs to the top ten. The sample consisted of peripheral blood. V is TRBV29-1 and J is TRBJ2-1; possibly TRBD2 for D (5 bases). This clonotype originated in a woman aged 70-85 years with COVID-19, enrolled during active disease. CDR3 DNA sequence: TGCAGCTCGCGGAGGACCTACAATGAGCAGTTCTTC. It specifies CSSRRTYNEQFF.